The following is a T cell receptor (beta chain) sequence with its context. This specimen belongs to a study of blood T cell repertoires in COVID-19. About the research overall: The analysed material was cDNA or gDNA that came from T cells, B-cell-depleted T cells, or PBMCs.

This CDR3 is 18 amino acids long. Germline lookup yields CDR1 LGHNA and CDR2 YNFKEQ. With V trimmed by 2 bases and J by 5 bases, 9 bases remained unmatched. TCRdb's copy holds only in-frame clones and misses some; the assay was immunoSEQ multiplex PCR. The top ten clones hold about 15% of a sample with 65,000 to 70,000 clones, approximately 83% of them seen once. The clonotype originates from a man in his forties or fifties with COVID-19, enrolled during active disease. The chain is built from TRBV4-2 and TRBJ2-1; 13 bases are a match to TRBD2. Sequences were obtained from peripheral blood. The CDR3: CASSQQTPGLAGNNEQFF. The CDR3, as DNA: TGTGCCAGCAGCCAACAAACCCCGGGACTAGCGGGGAACAATGAGCAGTTCTTC.